This T cell receptor beta chain comes out of a study of CXCR3-negative and CXCR3-positive naive CD8 T cells. Germline assignment: CDR1 SGHRS and CDR2 YFSETQ. There are 11 residues in the CDR3. UMI labels and 5' RACE were used to prepare the TRB cDNA libraries. TCRdb re-called the 5' RACE reads; one entry per CDR3 protein, DNA not given. This table lists about 120,000 distinct CDR3 sequences. On this clonotype itself: What it binds is not known.

The study, taken as a whole, reports: Diversity proved comparably high across both naive subsets and much lower in memory CD8+ cells. In CXCR3-positive naive cells, the TRB CDR3s were more hydrophobic than in CXCR3-negative naive cells.

A CD45RO-CCR7+CD27+CD95- profile was what naive CD8+ T cells displayed. This receptor was identified in a human donor in good health. Some clones in this sample may be carry-over from other donors' samples. Sequenced input: naive CXCR3+ CD8+ T cells from blood. Subset in this sample: CD45RO-CCR7+CD27+CD95- naive CD8+ T cells expressing CXCR3 (TNR3+). The rearrangement links TRBV5-1 to TRBJ2-1; the D call of TRBD1 rests on TCRdb alone, since no DNA is present to check it. CDR3 amino acids: CASSGDVKQFF.